This entry features one TCR beta chain sequence. Its antigen is not identified. This entry belongs to a study of shared clonotypes between healthy human individuals. About the study: Those who served as donors were a couple of women and a few men between the ages of 18 and 49.

Overall study findings and caveats: Non-shared clonotypes had lower generation probabilities than those shared by all four donors. Expectations were that clonotype sharing among donors would be affected by sequencing depth.

V gave up 0 bases and J gave up 3 bases, with 14 bases separating them. The CDR3 length is 16 residues. Germline V CDR1 and CDR2: MGHRA, YSYEKL. In replicate PCRs of sorted subsets, roughly 190 ng DNA, approximately 30,000 T cell genomes, was used. TCRdb's copy holds only in-frame clones and misses some; the assay was immunoSEQ multiplex PCR. The sample lists some 2,400,000 clones; under 97% were seen once. The rearrangement links TRBV4-1 to TRBJ1-1, with no clear D. Material: naive CD4+ T cells sorted from blood. Subset: CD45RA+ positively selected. This TCR was recovered from a man in his late teens or twenties in good health. CDR3 residues: CASSQDIRQLYTEAFF. In DNA form, the CDR3 reads TGCGCCAGCAGCCAAGATATACGGCAGCTGTACACTGAAGCTTTCTTT.